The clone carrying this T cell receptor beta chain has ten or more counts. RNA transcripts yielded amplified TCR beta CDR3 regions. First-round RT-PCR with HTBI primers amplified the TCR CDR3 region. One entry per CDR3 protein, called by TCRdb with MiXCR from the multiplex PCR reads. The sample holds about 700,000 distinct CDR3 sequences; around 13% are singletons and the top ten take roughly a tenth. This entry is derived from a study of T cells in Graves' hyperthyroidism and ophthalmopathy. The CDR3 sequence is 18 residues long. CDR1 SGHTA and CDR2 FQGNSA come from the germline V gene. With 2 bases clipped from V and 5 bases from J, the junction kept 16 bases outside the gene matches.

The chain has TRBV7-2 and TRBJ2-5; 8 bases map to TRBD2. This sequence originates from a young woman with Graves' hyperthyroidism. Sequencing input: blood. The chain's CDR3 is CASSLLGASGRGRETQYF. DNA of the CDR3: TGTGCCAGCAGCTTATTGGGGGCGAGCGGGAGAGGAAGGGAGACCCAGTACTTC.